These 16 T cell receptor beta chains were all obtained from the same sample, sequenced in a study of T cell responses to AZD1222 COVID-19 vaccine. Measured with immunoSEQ multiplex PCR; TCRdb has only the in-frame clones, and not every one. This sample yields 100,000 to 150,000 clones, of which about 90% are seen a single time; approximately 8% belongs to the top ten. The source material was peripheral blood, sampled 28 days after the second AZD1222 dose. The receptors were sampled from an adult who received the AZD1222 COVID-19 vaccine.

V is TRBV6-5 and J is TRBJ2-1, with 8 bases aligning to TRBD1. The junction had 5 bases not matched to a gene; V was cut back by 7 bases and J by 0 bases. Germline V gene sequence: CDR1 MNHEY, CDR2 SVGAGI. The CDR3 contains 15 residues. Here the CDR3 reads CASTGGSSSYNEQFF. In DNA form, the CDR3 reads TGTGCCAGCACAGGGGGCTCGAGCTCCTACAATGAGCAGTTCTTC.

The chain recombines TRBV28 with TRBJ2-3; D call uncertain. There are 13 residues in the CDR3. The V end lost 2 bases, the J end lost 1 base, and 4 bases lay between the germline ends. CDR1 is MDHEN and CDR2 is SYDVKM in the germline V gene. The CDR3 loop reads CASSLQGTDTQYF. The CDR3 region has the DNA TGTGCCAGCAGTTTACAGGGCACAGATACGCAGTATTTT.

The V call is TRBV29-1, the J call TRBJ1-2; D uncertain. The CDR3 is 8 amino acids. Germline CDR1 SQVTM, CDR2 ANQGSEA. The CDR3 sequence: CRDDGYTF. DNA of the CDR3: TGCAGAGACGATGGCTACACCTTC.

The sample holds a few counts of this clone. The V call is TRBV7-2, the J call TRBJ2-2; 9 bases agree with TRBD2. This CDR3 contains 14 residues. In germline, CDR1 is SGHTA, CDR2 FQGNSA. The trim removed 5 bases at V and 6 bases at J, leaving 4 bases unmatched. The CDR3 DNA sequence: TGTGCCAGCAGCCAACGACTAGCGGCCGGGGAGCTGTTTTTT. This gives the protein CASSQRLAAGELFF.

This clone was seen only once. The CDR3 loop reads CASSQGGPGELFF. DNA of the CDR3: TGTGCCAGCAGCCAAGGGGGACCCGGGGAGCTGTTTTTT. V usage is TRBV3-1 (or the pseudogene TRBV3-2) and J usage is TRBJ2-2; D could derive from TRBD1 or TRBD2 (5 bases each). Trimming cost V 1 base and J 6 bases, with 6 bases left between them. The germline V gene has CDR1 LGHDT and CDR2 YNNKEL (reference sequence). This CDR3 has 13 amino acids.

The gene calls are TRBV12-3 or TRBV12-4 and TRBJ1-5; D unclear. The CDR3 loop spans 12 amino acids. The V end lost 2 bases, the J end lost 6 bases, and 5 bases lay between the germline ends. The CDR3 DNA is TGTGCCAGCAGTTTAAAGGTTCAGCCCCAGCATTTT. Amino acids: CASSLKVQPQHF.

V usage is TRBV27 and J usage is TRBJ2-7; D possibly matches TRBD1 or TRBD2 (5 bases each). Germline V gives CDR1 MNHEY, CDR2 SMNVEV (reference sequence). CDR3 size: 15 residues. Trimming left V 0 bases short and J 3 bases short, with 12 bases between. The CDR3 here is CASSLSGVTLYEQYF. In DNA, the CDR3 is TGTGCCAGCAGTTTATCGGGGGTAACTCTCTACGAGCAGTACTTC.

The V gene is TRBV19, the J gene TRBJ1-4; no definite D call. The V gene's germline CDR1 is LNHDA and CDR2 SQIVND (reference sequence). Between the trimmed V and J ends, which lost 9 bases and 0 bases, there was a span of 14 bases. CDR3 size: 15 residues. CDR3 coding DNA: TGTGCCAGCATCCCGGGCTCCTCAACTAATGAAAAACTGTTTTTT. It encodes CASIPGSSTNEKLFF. The full variable domain, completed using reference TRBV19 and TRBJ1-4, is DGGITQSPKYLFRKEGQNVTLSCEQNLNHDAMYWYRQDPGQGLRLIYYSQIVNDFQKGDIAEGYSVSREKKESFPLTVTSAQKNPTAFYLCASIPGSSTNEKLFFGSGTQLSVL.

V usage is TRBV18 and J usage is TRBJ1-6; D is perhaps TRBD1 (5 bases). Germline V gene sequence: CDR1 KGHSH, CDR2 LQKENI. V was pared by 0 bases and J by 4 bases, with 7 bases between. This CDR3 has 15 residues. Here the CDR3 DNA reads TGTGCCAGCTCACCACCGGAGGGGTATAATTCACCCCTCCACTTT. Translation: CASSPPEGYNSPLHF. Filled out from reference TRBV18 and TRBJ1-6, the complete variable domain reads NAGVMQNPRHLVRRRGQEARLRCSPMKGHSHVYWYRQLPEEGLKFMVYLQKENIIDESGMPKERFSAEFPKEGPSILRIQQVVRGDSAAYFCASSPPEGYNSPLHFGNGTRLTVT.

The chain combines TRBV24-1 with TRBJ2-3; TRBD1 aligns across 7 bases. CDR1 and CDR2 (germline): KGHDR, SFDVKD. The CDR3 has 14 residues. After removal of 4 bases from V and 4 bases from J, the junction contained 4 bases not matched to a gene. The CDR3 nucleotides are TGTGCCACCAGTGACTCTACAGGGGCAGATACGCAGTATTTT. Its translation is CATSDSTGADTQYF.

Points on this clone: Distinct nucleotide sequences in the sample also encode this CDR3. The V gene is TRBV3-1 (or the pseudogene TRBV3-2), the J gene TRBJ1-5; no definite D call. V was cut by 1 base and J by 7 bases, with 11 bases left in between. This CDR3 has 14 residues. Germline CDR1 LGHDT, CDR2 YNNKEL (reference sequence). The CDR3 region has the DNA TGTGCCAGCAGCCAAGGGGGTGGTGGCCAGCCCCAGCATTTT. It specifies CASSQGGGGQPQHF.

CDR3 in DNA: TGTGCCAGTAGTATAGCCGCAGGGGCAGATACGCAGTATTTT. Translation: CASSIAAGADTQYF. This sequence joins TRBV19 and TRBJ2-3, with a tentative D call TRBD1 (6 bases). The length of the CDR3 is 14 residues. Trimming removed 1 base from V and 4 bases from J, with 9 bases in between. The germline gives CDR1 LNHDA, CDR2 SQIVND (reference sequence).

This chain joins TRBV5-1 and TRBJ2-7; 11 bases are shared with TRBD2. The V gene's germline CDR1 is SGHRS and CDR2 YFSETQ. CDR3 length equals 14 residues. The trim removed 4 bases at V and 3 bases at J, leaving 3 bases unmatched. The CDR3 sequence: CASSPGLADYEQYF. The CDR3 DNA reads TGCGCCAGCAGCCCGGGACTAGCGGACTACGAGCAGTACTTC.

CDR3 amino acids: CASSYGVDNSPLHF. CDR3 bases: TGTGCCAGCTCATATGGGGTGGACAATTCACCCCTCCACTTT. The chain links TRBV18 to TRBJ1-6; D uncertain. This CDR3 has 14 amino acids. Trimming removed 5 bases from V and 7 bases from J, with 12 bases in between. Germline CDR1 is KGHSH and CDR2 is LQKENI.

The table lists this clone with a few counts. The rearrangement uses TRBV7-6 and TRBJ1-1, with D uncertain. V was cut by 1 base and J by 0 bases, with 12 bases left in between. The CDR3 loop spans 16 amino acids. Germline loops: CDR1 SGHVS, CDR2 FNYEAQ. The CDR3 sequence is CASSLVTPAMNTEAFF. As DNA, the CDR3 is TGTGCCAGCAGCTTAGTTACCCCGGCGATGAACACTGAAGCTTTCTTT.

The chain employs TRBV19 and TRBJ1-1; D is undetermined. The CDR3 runs 12 residues. Trimming shortened V by 10 bases and J by 1 base, and 10 bases separated the two germline ends. The V gene's germline CDR1 is LNHDA and CDR2 SQIVND (reference sequence). The CDR3: CATAGRNTEAFF. DNA of the CDR3: TGTGCCACTGCGGGTCGGAACACTGAAGCTTTCTTT.